Below are 8 T cell receptor beta chains sequenced from a single sample in a study of T cell repertoires in cytomegalovirus infection. No antigen has been assigned to these receptors. TCRdb reanalysed the reads using MiXCR and keeps one entry per CDR3 protein. The sample has hundreds of thousands of distinct CDR3 sequences; around a third are singletons. The sample was cultured PBMCs, taken from culture after CMV antigen stimulation. All receptors derive from a human donor in good health (CMV status not recorded). Some clones in this sample may be carry-over from other donors' samples.

The chain combines TRBV6-6 with TRBJ2-7, with TRBD2 identical over 8 bases. V dropped 8 bases and J dropped 3; count of bases not matched to a gene: 12. Germline CDR1 is MNHNY and CDR2 is SVGAGI (reference sequence). CDR3 length equals 15 residues. The DNA for the CDR3 is TGTGCCAGCTGGTACTCGGGGGGGCGACTCTACGAGCAGTACTTC. Its protein product is CASWYSGGRLYEQYF.

The chain recombines TRBV6-6 with TRBJ1-3; 9 bases line up with TRBD1. The CDR3 runs 15 residues. V trimming: 6 bases; J trimming: 4 bases; junction bases outside the gene matches: 7. Germline V gene sequence: CDR1 MNHNY, CDR2 SVGAGI (reference sequence). The CDR3 protein is CASSRDREAGNTIYF. The CDR3 DNA reads as TGTGCCAGCAGCCGGGACAGGGAAGCGGGAAACACCATATATTTT.

This chain connects TRBV29-1 to TRBJ2-1, with 9 nucleotides matching TRBD2. CDR1 is SQVTM and CDR2 is ANQGSEA in the germline V gene. Germline trimming cut 3 bases from V and 5 bases from J; bases unmatched to any gene: 5. The CDR3 is 14 amino acids. The CDR3 region is CSVETSGFNNEQFF. The CDR3 nucleotides are TGCAGCGTTGAGACTAGCGGTTTTAACAATGAGCAGTTCTTC.

This clonotype was observed many times. The chain recombines TRBV7-2 with TRBJ2-1; 9 nucleotides line up with TRBD1. The germline gives CDR1 SGHTA, CDR2 FQGNSA. CDR3 size: 15 residues. V shed 6 bases, J shed 8 bases, and the junction held 11 bases outside the gene matches. The CDR3 coding sequence is TGTGCCAGCAGTTTTCCGGGACAGGGCCGGGATGAGCAGTTCTTC. Its protein product is CASSFPGQGRDEQFF.

The table lists this clonotype with a few counts. DNA for the CDR3: TGTGCCAGCAGTGAAGCTACCTACAATGAGCAGTTCTTC. Translating gives CASSEATYNEQFF. This chain connects TRBV6-1 to TRBJ2-1; D gene uncertain. The germline V and J ends were trimmed by 0 bases and 2 bases, with 2 bases remaining between them. Germline assignment: CDR1 MNHNS and CDR2 SASEGT. The CDR3 extends over 13 amino acids.

The genes are TRBV7-6 and TRBJ2-6; D not resolved. This CDR3 comprises 15 residues. CDR1 and CDR2 from the germline V gene are SGHVS and FNYEAQ. V shed 1 base and J shed 2 bases, with 6 bases lying between them. The CDR3 sequence is CASSLVAAGANVLTF. The CDR3 bases are TGTGCCAGCAGCTTAGTGGCGGCTGGGGCCAACGTCCTGACTTTC.

The chain combines TRBV7-8 with TRBJ2-7; 9 positions agree with TRBD2. The CDR3 totals 15 residues. J was trimmed by 2 bases and V by 6 bases; bases with no gene match: 8. The germline CDR1 and CDR2 sequences are SGHVS and FQNEAQ. For the CDR3, the DNA is TGTGCCAGCAGATTTAGCGGGAGCCAAACCTACGAGCAGTACTTC. The encoded protein is CASRFSGSQTYEQYF.

The chain uses TRBV11-2 and TRBJ1-2; D might be TRBD1 (6 bases). V was pared by 7 bases and J by 2 bases, with 17 bases between. The CDR3 is 15 amino acids. Per germline, CDR1 SGHAT and CDR2 FQNNGV. The CDR3 sequence: CASTPGGAANYGYTF. DNA for the CDR3: TGTGCCAGCACTCCGGGGGGGGCAGCCAACTATGGCTACACCTTC. Filled out from reference TRBV11-2 and TRBJ1-2, the complete variable domain reads EAGVAQSPRYKIIEKRQSVAFWCNPISGHATLYWYQQILGQGPKLLIQFQNNGVVDDSQLPKDRFSAERLKGVDSTLKIQPAKLEDSAVYLCASTPGGAANYGYTFGSGTRLTVV.